This entry concerns a single TCR beta chain. This clonotype was recorded a few times. The clone's antigen remains unknown. Base quality data are lacking; no much larger clone is found one base away. These data come from a study of post-analysis software for immune sequencing data (dated by TCRdb to between 2015 and 2017). Context from the whole study: Recorded disease courses included relapsing-remitting, secondary progressive and progressive-relapsing multiple sclerosis, with some patients lacking subtype annotation. The multiple sclerosis patient repertoires were compared with about a dozen previously published healthy control repertoires from donors aged 6 to 25 years. A subset of samples was prepared in parallel using single-end sample barcoding, then pooled and co-amplified after Illumina adapter ligation. Findings and caveats that apply to the study as a whole: Patients showed significantly higher frequencies than controls for a handful of TRBV segments, among them TRBV5-6, TRBV5-1 and TRBV20-1. The control group was slightly older than the multiple sclerosis patient group. Strong co-clustering of samples prepared in the same batch was shown by direct clustering with F measure, prompting a batch-effect correction. Normalized Chao1 diversity was significantly lower in multiple sclerosis patients than controls, suggesting substantial peripheral T-cell clonal expansion.

The time point label here, explained by the study, means: second blood draw from one MS patient after hematopoietic stem cell transplantation. To demonstrate the VDJtools post-analysis software, the study profiled TCR beta repertoires from the peripheral blood of around 13 young patients with multiple sclerosis. The multiple sclerosis patients were children and adolescents between roughly 6 and 16 years of age. Its CDR3 holds 17 amino acids, cysteine through phenylalanine. The read is trimmed to its CDR3 DNA, 51 bases read in frame from base 1. In the germline V gene, CDR1 corresponds to SGDLS and CDR2 to YYNGEE. The V end gives up 7 bases and the J end 0 bases, leaving 13 bases in the junction not matched to a gene. Library construction relied on PCR. The listed sequencing device is Illumina HiSeq 2500. To reduce PCR and sequencing biases, unique molecular identifiers were incorporated into the TCR beta cDNA libraries. Per 1 to 10 million input T cells, approximately 500,000 cDNA molecules were obtained, such that each molecule approximated one T cell. Patient libraries were prepared and sequenced with the same protocol used for the earlier healthy control dataset. Within a given batch, samples were prepared together, multiplexed and sequenced on the same HiSeq lane. The original pipeline was this. Raw barcoded reads were processed with MIGEC, discarding single-read molecular identifier groups before consensus assembly and CDR3 extraction. VDJtools was used for post-analysis of the clonotype tables, with diversity normalized by down-sampling every dataset to the smallest sample size. To correct batch-related cross-sample contamination, repertoire overlap clustering matched CDR3 amino acid sequences but not nucleotide sequences. TCRdb redid the processing of the public reads, applying fastp at Q25 and MiXCR, and retained in-frame beta chains. When rows share a CDR3 protein, they turn into one entry using the most common DNA and genes. The V and J calls and clone size are TCRdb's, not the authors'. Here the sample has under 200,000 distinct CDR3 sequences; under 40% occur a single time. Jointly, the top ten make up 28% of the sample.

Sequenced material: blood, taken after autologous hematopoietic stem cell transplantation. This TCR came from a girl between 10 and 17 years old with multiple sclerosis. Donor details come from another sample of the same person, matched by shared clones. This sequence uses TRBV9 and TRBJ2-3, and 8 junction bases match TRBD1. The CDR3 region reads CASGATGQATSTDTQYF. The base sequence is TGTGCCAGCGGAGCCACGGGACAGGCAACTAGCACAGATACGCAGTATTTT.